This entry features one T cell receptor beta chain sequence. These data come from a study of OX40 agonist ivuxolimab in advanced cancers. CDR1 is MNHEY, CDR2 SMNVEV, per germline (reference sequence). The CDR3 extends over 17 amino acids. Trimming at V came to 3 bases and at J to 3 bases, leaving 9 bases not matched to a gene. Only in-frame clones appear in the TCRdb table, and some are missing; sequencing was by immunoSEQ multiplex PCR. This table holds about 22,000 clones, just under 85% found once. Source: CD4+ or CD8+ T cells sorted from blood, taken in a trial of the OX40 agonist ivuxolimab. The rearrangement links TRBV27 to TRBJ2-3; 10 bases align to TRBD2. The TCR comes from an adult with an advanced solid tumor such as melanoma, head and neck, liver or kidney cancer. This CDR3 reads CASSFSGGPLRTDTQYF. The CDR3 bases are TGTGCCAGCAGTTTTAGCGGGGGGCCCTTACGAACAGATACGCAGTATTTT.